The next 27 T cell receptor beta chains were all read from a single sample in a study of long-term antiretroviral therapy in people with HIV. At the survey level, the v3.0 immunoSEQ assay was run. Measured with immunoSEQ multiplex PCR; TCRdb has only the in-frame clones, and not every one. The sample carries about 8,800 clones, 75% recorded once. The sample in question was unsorted PBMCs, obtained 1.8 years before starting antiretroviral therapy. All receptors come from a man in his forties or fifties with HIV.

In its sample, this clone was seen once. V gene TRBV5-1 combines with J gene TRBJ2-3; TRBD1 might be the D (5 bases). The CDR3 runs to 14 residues. V lost 0 bases and J 8 bases, leaving 13 bases between the germline ends. Germline lookup yields CDR1 SGHRS and CDR2 YFSETQ. CDR3: CASSLDTGGGTQYF. The CDR3 bases are TGCGCCAGCAGCTTGGATACAGGCGGCGGTACGCAGTATTTT.

The chain recombines TRBV29-1 with TRBJ2-7; 10 nucleotides align to TRBD1. There are 13 residues in the CDR3. V was pared by 1 base and J by 3 bases, with 0 bases of the junction left unmatched. Germline assignment: CDR1 SQVTM and CDR2 ANQGSEA. This CDR3 reads CSVEGTGGYEQYF. The CDR3 region has the DNA TGCAGCGTTGAAGGGACAGGGGGCTACGAGCAGTACTTC.

This clone is a singleton in its sample. J is TRBJ2-7 and V is TRBV5-1; D assignment may be TRBD1 or TRBD2 (5 bases each). Looked up from germline, CDR1 is SGHRS and CDR2 is YFSETQ. V was pared by 0 bases and J by 3 bases, with 10 bases between. The CDR3 totals 14 residues. The CDR3 loop reads CASSLVGEGYEQYF. CDR3 DNA sequence: TGCGCCAGCAGCTTGGTGGGGGAAGGCTACGAGCAGTACTTC.

The V call is TRBV11-2, the J call TRBJ2-2; D call uncertain. Germline CDR1 and CDR2: SGHAT and FQNNGV. CDR3 size: 13 residues. The V end was cut by 2 bases, the J end by 9 bases, with 10 bases between. The DNA of the CDR3 is TGTGCCAGCAGCTTATCAGGCACTAGGGAGCTGTTTTTT. It is translated as CASSLSGTRELFF. Filled out from reference TRBV11-2 and TRBJ2-2, the complete variable domain reads EAGVAQSPRYKIIEKRQSVAFWCNPISGHATLYWYQQILGQGPKLLIQFQNNGVVDDSQLPKDRFSAERLKGVDSTLKIQPAKLEDSAVYLCASSLSGTRELFFGEGSRLTVL.

The chain carries TRBV29-1 and TRBJ2-2, with 10 bases fitting TRBD2. The V gene end was trimmed by 3 bases and the J gene end by 7 bases; junction bases not matched to a gene: 11. CDR1 is SQVTM, CDR2 ANQGSEA, per germline. The CDR3 spans 16 residues. CDR3 sequence reads: CSVDTGLAGVDGELFF. The DNA for the CDR3 is TGCAGCGTTGATACGGGGCTAGCGGGGGTAGACGGGGAGCTGTTTTTT.

This chain uses TRBV5-1 with TRBJ2-7; the D gene is possibly TRBD1 (6 bases). The CDR3 is 15 amino acids. Looked up from germline, CDR1 is SGHRS and CDR2 is YFSETQ. Trimming cost V 4 bases and J 2 bases, with 16 bases left between them. CDR3 amino acids: CASSLAGTNAYEQYF. Here the CDR3 DNA reads TGCGCCAGCAGCCTTGCCGGGACAAATGCCTACGAGCAGTACTTC.

The CDR3 sequence is CASSVEAIRYNEQFF. CDR3 sequence (DNA): TGTGCCAGCAGCGTAGAGGCTATTCGTTACAATGAGCAGTTCTTC. V gene TRBV9 combines with J gene TRBJ2-1; D is unclear. This CDR3 contains 15 residues. Trimming pared 0 bases from V and 4 bases from J, leaving 11 bases between. Germline V gene lookup returns CDR1 SGDLS and CDR2 YYNGEE.

The chain uses TRBV5-6 and TRBJ2-1; D unclear. This CDR3 spans 15 amino acids. Germline CDR1 SGHDT, CDR2 YYEEEE. Deletions cut 0 bases from V and 1 base from J, with 8 bases between. CDR3 bases: TGTGCCAGCAGCTTGGGGGTTGGATCCTACAATGAGCAGTTCTTC. This codes for CASSLGVGSYNEQFF.

In its sample, this clone was seen once. The J gene is TRBJ1-1, the V gene TRBV18, with 8 positions matching TRBD1. The V gene end was trimmed by 2 bases and the J gene end by 6 bases; junction bases not matched to a gene: 5. CDR3 length: 14 amino acids. The germline V gene has CDR1 KGHSH and CDR2 LQKENI. This chain's CDR3 is CASSPGPGGAEAFF. CDR3 in DNA: TGTGCCAGCTCACCAGGGCCAGGGGGCGCTGAAGCTTTCTTT. Together with reference TRBV18 and TRBJ1-1, the CDR3 gives the full variable domain: NAGVMQNPRHLVRRRGQEARLRCSPMKGHSHVYWYRQLPEEGLKFMVYLQKENIIDESGMPKERFSAEFPKEGPSILRIQQVVRGDSAAYFCASSPGPGGAEAFFGQGTRLTVV.

The chain is built from TRBV29-1 and TRBJ2-1, with D uncertain. CDR1 is SQVTM, CDR2 ANQGSEA, per germline. V was cut by 2 bases and J by 5 bases, with 19 bases left in between. CDR3 size: 16 residues. The CDR3 region has the DNA TGCAGCGTTGAAACCCCCCCCGTGGGTTGGAACAATGAGCAGTTCTTC. Its translation: CSVETPPVGWNNEQFF.

CDR3: CASSEAREGYTF. The DNA of the CDR3 is TGTGCCAGCAGTGAAGCGCGGGAGGGCTACACCTTC. The chain links TRBV2 to TRBJ1-2; D unclear. The V end lost 0 bases, the J end lost 8 bases, and 7 bases lay between the germline ends. This CDR3 spans 12 amino acids. Germline V gene data show CDR1 as SNHLY and CDR2 as FYNNEI.

The V gene is TRBV18, the J gene TRBJ2-3; D ambiguous. The CDR3 loop spans 14 amino acids. Deletions cut 6 bases from V and 2 bases from J, with 12 bases between. Germline V CDR1 and CDR2: KGHSH, LQKENI. CDR3 amino acids: CASSPGPPTDTQYF. The CDR3 DNA sequence: TGTGCCAGCTCCCCCGGGCCCCCCACAGATACGCAGTATTTT. The full variable domain, in which reference TRBV18 and TRBJ2-3 provide the parts outside the CDR3, is NAGVMQNPRHLVRRRGQEARLRCSPMKGHSHVYWYRQLPEEGLKFMVYLQKENIIDESGMPKERFSAEFPKEGPSILRIQQVVRGDSAAYFCASSPGPPTDTQYFGPGTRLTVL.

V usage is TRBV28 and J usage is TRBJ2-5; 10 nucleotides align to TRBD2. Germline V gene data show CDR1 as MDHEN and CDR2 as SYDVKM. The CDR3 is made up of 16 amino acids. V dropped 5 bases and J dropped 1; count of bases not matched to a gene: 7. CDR3 protein: CASSTTTSGAQETQYF. For the CDR3, the DNA is TGTGCCAGCAGTACGACAACTAGCGGGGCCCAAGAGACCCAGTACTTC.

Only one count was recorded for this clone. The CDR3 nucleotides are TGTGCCAGCAGCTTGATAGCGGGGGGCACAGATACGCAGTATTTT. This encodes CASSLIAGGTDTQYF. The chain recombines TRBV5-6 with TRBJ2-3; 9 bases agree with TRBD2. Looked up from germline, CDR1 is SGHDT and CDR2 is YYEEEE. CDR3 length: 15 amino acids. The V gene end was trimmed by 1 base and the J gene end by 1 base; junction bases not matched to a gene: 1.

This clone has a handful of counts. The J gene is TRBJ1-6, the V gene TRBV7-9; D is uncertain. Germline CDR1 and CDR2: SEHNR and FQNEAQ (reference sequence). V lost 3 bases, J lost 7 bases, and 13 bases lay in between. CDR3 length: 15 residues. The CDR3 sequence is CASSFGQIDNSPLHF. The CDR3 DNA sequence: TGTGCCAGCAGCTTCGGGCAGATAGACAATTCACCCCTCCACTTT.

The chain combines TRBV4-1 with TRBJ1-2; maybe TRBD1 (6 bases). The CDR3 contains 17 residues. CDR1 is MGHRA and CDR2 is YSYEKL in the germline V gene. With 0 bases removed from V and 4 bases from J, the gap between germline ends came to 18 bases. The CDR3 nucleotides read TGCGCCAGCAGCCAAGAAGTATCCGGCAGGGGAGCCTATGGCTACACCTTC. This gives the protein CASSQEVSGRGAYGYTF.

This chain connects TRBV25-1 to TRBJ2-7; 7 nucleotides align to TRBD2. Trimming at V came to 6 bases and at J to 4 bases, leaving 15 bases not matched to a gene. Germline CDR1 reads MGHDK; CDR2 reads SYGVNS. The CDR3 sequence is 16 residues long. The CDR3 here is CASSPSGGAREYEQYF. The CDR3 DNA follows: TGTGCCAGCAGCCCCTCGGGGGGAGCGAGGGAGTACGAGCAGTACTTC.

The CDR3 spells CASSLDRSLSSYEQYF. CDR3 DNA sequence: TGTGCCAGCAGCTTAGATCGGTCTCTGAGCTCCTACGAGCAGTACTTC. The genes are TRBV11-2 and TRBJ2-7; no definite D call. Germline-derived CDR1 and CDR2 are SGHAT and FQNNGV. V was clipped by 0 bases and J by 0 bases, with 12 bases between them. The CDR3 loop spans 16 amino acids.

The V gene is TRBV20-1, the J gene TRBJ1-4, with a weak D call TRBD1 (5 bases). The germline V gene has CDR1 DFQATT and CDR2 SNEGSKA (reference sequence). The CDR3 consists of 11 residues. V lost 4 bases and J 10 bases, leaving 10 bases between the germline ends. CDR3 in amino acids: CSAKEGSKLFF. The CDR3 nucleotides read TGCAGTGCTAAAGAGGGGTCAAAACTGTTTTTT.

V and J are TRBV29-1 and TRBJ1-2; unclear D gene. Trimming removed 0 bases from V and 4 bases from J, with 18 bases in between. CDR3 size: 16 residues. The germline CDR1 and CDR2 sequences are SQVTM and ANQGSEA. The CDR3 is CSVEDPRRKLGYGYTF. CDR3 coding DNA: TGCAGCGTTGAAGATCCAAGAAGGAAGTTGGGCTATGGCTACACCTTC.

This clone was observed a single time. The CDR3 bases are TGTGCCAGCAGCCATGGACAGGGGGGCCTCTATGGCTACACCTTC. Translated, it gives CASSHGQGGLYGYTF. The V and J genes are TRBV11-2 and TRBJ1-2, with 10 bases matching TRBD1. V lost 5 bases and J lost 4; bases outside the gene matches: 7. The CDR3 loop spans 15 amino acids. Germline CDR1 SGHAT, CDR2 FQNNGV.

The CDR3 reads CASSPGTANTGELFF. Written as DNA, the CDR3 is TGTGCCAGCTCACCCGGGACAGCGAACACCGGGGAGCTGTTTTTT. The chain employs TRBV18 and TRBJ2-2; 7 bases are a match to TRBD1. Germline V gene sequence: CDR1 KGHSH, CDR2 LQKENI. Losses at the gene ends were 3 bases for V and 0 bases for J; bases not matched to a gene: 1. There are 15 residues in the CDR3.

The chain recombines TRBV5-1 with TRBJ2-5; weak D call: TRBD2 (6 bases). Germline values: CDR1 SGHRS, CDR2 YFSETQ. This CDR3 is 15 amino acids long. The V end was cut by 4 bases, the J end by 2 bases, with 15 bases between. The CDR3, as DNA: TGCGCCAGCAGCGGGGGACTCCGAGGGCAAGAGACCCAGTACTTC. It yields the protein CASSGGLRGQETQYF.

This clone has just a few counts. The V and J genes are TRBV2 and TRBJ1-5; D is unclear. The CDR3 extends over 15 amino acids. V lost 2 bases and J lost 7, with 15 bases in between. Germline CDR1 and CDR2: SNHLY and FYNNEI. CDR3 nucleotides: TGTGCCAGCAGTGAAATCGGAGGCGGCGAGCAGCCCCAGCATTTT. Residues: CASSEIGGGEQPQHF.

By sample fraction, this clone is medium-sized (0.01 to 0.1%). This specimen includes other DNA sequences encoding the same CDR3. This CDR3 reads CASSQEAGGGQGDTQYF. The CDR3 DNA reads TGTGCCAGCAGCCAAGAGGCCGGCGGGGGGCAGGGAGATACGCAGTATTTT. This chain links TRBV4-2 with TRBJ2-3, with 8 bases matching TRBD2. CDR3 length: 17 amino acids. The germline V gene encodes CDR1 LGHNA and CDR2 YNFKEQ. J gave up 5 bases and V 0 bases, and 10 bases lay outside the gene matches.

The chain employs TRBV6-5 and TRBJ2-2, with D perhaps TRBD1 (6 bases). The ends were cut back, 8 bases at V and 1 base at J, with 8 bases in the middle. The CDR3 loop spans 13 amino acids. Germline V gene lookup returns CDR1 MNHEY and CDR2 SVGAGI. In DNA, the CDR3 is TGTGCCAGCTACAGGGTGAACACCGGGGAGCTGTTTTTT. Its protein product is CASYRVNTGELFF.

The chain employs TRBV7-9 and TRBJ2-7, with D unresolved. Germline V gene data show CDR1 as SEHNR and CDR2 as FQNEAQ (reference sequence). V shed 4 bases and J shed 4 bases, with 11 bases lying between them. The CDR3 contains 13 residues. The CDR3 spells CASSSLTKYEQYF. DNA of the CDR3: TGTGCCAGCAGCTCCCTCACTAAGTACGAGCAGTACTTC.